The clone carrying this T cell receptor beta chain has a handful of counts. Stated time point: persistent/refractory GD, antithyroid drugs over 5 years with positive TRAb. Isolated PBMC RNA provided the starting material for the TCR library. The data were taken from a study of regulatory T cells in long-lasting Graves disease. Study at large: To qualify as persistent, Graves' disease required over 5 years of antithyroid drugs with positive TSH receptor antibodies.

iRepertoire HTBI primers and Arm-PCR of CDR3 regions built TCR beta libraries. As handled by the study authors: Analysis of the samples identified approximately 63 TRBV and roughly 13 TRBJ segments. TCRdb used MiXCR to reprocess the multiplex PCR reads, holding one entry per CDR3 protein. Here the V and J calls rest on TCRdb's processing, not on the authors' analysis. The repertoire holds 500,000 to 700,000 distinct CDR3 sequences, approximately 29% seen once, with about 40% in the top ten. Germline CDR1 and CDR2: SEHNR and FQNEAQ (reference sequence). The CDR3 is 15 amino acids. The ends were cut back, 2 bases at V and 4 bases at J, with 14 bases in the middle.

The input for sequencing was peripheral blood mononuclear cells (PBMCs), taken when the disease was refractory, from a patient treated with antithyroid drugs. The gene calls are TRBV7-9 and TRBJ1-1; TRBD1 is a possible D gene (6 bases). The clonotype originates from a female donor with Graves disease. The CDR3 sequence is CASSLRGGGGTEAFF. The CDR3 DNA sequence: TGTGCCAGCAGCTTAAGGGGTGGAGGGGGCACTGAAGCTTTCTTT.